Presented here are 18 T cell receptor beta chains from one specimen sequenced in a study of T-cell reconstitution after alpha-beta-depleted transplantation in children. TCRbeta library preparation incorporated unique molecular identifiers. A single record per CDR3 protein comes from TCRdb applying MiXCR to the PCR reads. This sample has 530,000 or so distinct CDR3 sequences, with 25% to 30% found just once. Sequencing was performed on PBMCs, taken before TCRalphabeta/CD19-depleted stem cell transplant. The receptors come from a boy younger than two with Wiskott-Aldrich syndrome, due to receive a stem cell transplant.

This clonotype was counted between two and nine times. The chain employs TRBV20-1 and TRBJ2-3, with 8 bases that match TRBD2. Germline values: CDR1 DFQATT, CDR2 SNEGSKA (reference sequence). The V gene end was trimmed by 0 bases and the J gene end by 6 bases; junction bases not matched to a gene: 8. The CDR3 loop spans 15 amino acids. This CDR3 reads CSARDLSGREDTQYF. DNA for the CDR3: TGCAGTGCTAGAGATTTGAGCGGGAGAGAGGATACGCAGTATTTT.

The chain links TRBV5-1 to TRBJ2-5, with D perhaps TRBD2 (6 bases). V was shortened by 5 bases and J by 1 base, with 15 bases between the two germline ends. Germline V lookup: CDR1 SGHRS, CDR2 YFSETQ. The CDR3 is 15 amino acids. This CDR3 reads CASRSRGGTQETQYF. For the CDR3, the DNA is TGCGCCAGCAGATCGAGAGGCGGGACCCAAGAGACCCAGTACTTC. Supplemented by reference TRBV5-1 and TRBJ2-5, the full variable domain reads KAGVTQTPRYLIKTRGQQVTLSCSPISGHRSVSWYQQTPGQGLQFLFEYFSETQRNKGNFPGRFSGRQFSNSRSEMNVSTLELGDSALYLCASRSRGGTQETQYFGPGTRLLVL.

V usage is TRBV12-3 or TRBV12-4 and J usage is TRBJ1-1; D gene unclear. Trimming took off 6 bases at V and 0 bases at J, with 11 bases between the two ends. The CDR3 is 14 residues long. The CDR3 nucleotides are TGTGCCAGCAGCCGTTTTGGGTTGAACACTGAAGCTTTCTTT. Translation gives CASSRFGLNTEAFF.

The J gene is TRBJ2-1, the V gene TRBV15; D unresolved. This CDR3 contains 14 residues. The V gene lost 1 base and the J gene lost 0 bases, with 4 bases spanning the gap. Germline V lookup: CDR1 LNHNV, CDR2 YYDKDF (reference sequence). The CDR3 protein is CATSRVVSYNEQFF. Here the CDR3 DNA reads TGTGCCACCAGCAGAGTGGTCTCCTACAATGAGCAGTTCTTC. The whole variable domain, remainder taken from reference TRBV15 and TRBJ2-1, is DAMVIQNPRYQVTQFGKPVTLSCSQTLNHNVMYWYQQKSSQAPKLLFHYYDKDFNNEADTPDNFQSRRPNTSFCFLDIRSPGLGDTAMYLCATSRVVSYNEQFFGPGTRLTVL.

In this sample, this clonotype turned up a few times. V is TRBV5-1 and J is TRBJ2-4; the D is unclear. CDR1 SGHRS and CDR2 YFSETQ come from the germline V gene. The V gene lost 2 bases and the J gene lost 0 bases, with 12 bases spanning the gap. This CDR3 comprises 16 residues. The CDR3 sequence: CASSFRPGIAKNIQYF. In nucleotides, the CDR3 is TGCGCCAGCAGCTTTAGACCAGGTATAGCCAAAAACATTCAGTACTTC.

This clonotype occurred a few times. V and J are TRBV6-1 and TRBJ1-5; TRBD1 is a possible D gene (5 bases). Trimming removed 6 bases at V and 1 base at J, with 16 bases between. Germline CDR1 and CDR2: MNHNS and SASEGT. The CDR3 totals 16 residues. The CDR3 loop is CASSALGRGSNQPQHF. The CDR3 nucleotides are TGTGCCAGCAGCGCACTAGGGAGGGGAAGCAATCAGCCCCAGCATTTT.

The CDR3 loop is CSVGDDSNQPQHF. The CDR3 bases are TGCAGTGTGGGGGACGATAGCAATCAGCCCCAGCATTTT. V is TRBV20-1 and J is TRBJ1-5; the D gene is possibly TRBD1 (5 bases). V was clipped by 7 bases and J by 0 bases, with 10 bases between them. Looked up from germline, CDR1 is DFQATT and CDR2 is SNEGSKA (reference sequence). This CDR3 comprises 13 residues.

The gene calls are TRBV10-3 and TRBJ1-5; tentative D call: TRBD1 (5 bases). The germline V gene has CDR1 ENHRY and CDR2 SYGVKD. V lost 4 bases, J lost 3 bases, and 7 bases lay in between. This CDR3 region has 13 residues. The CDR3 region is CAISGQNNQPQHF. The CDR3 DNA reads as TGTGCCATCAGTGGACAGAACAATCAGCCCCAGCATTTT.

This clonotype was counted only a few times. This chain joins TRBV28 and TRBJ1-5; 10 bases are a match to TRBD1. V dropped 5 bases and J dropped 6; count of bases not matched to a gene: 7. CDR3 size: 15 residues. Germline CDR1 reads MDHEN; CDR2 reads SYDVKM. The CDR3 nucleotides read TGTGCCAGCAGTGTGGGACAGGGGTTGAGTCAGCCCCAGCATTTT. It translates to CASSVGQGLSQPQHF.

The rearrangement links TRBV7-2 to TRBJ1-1; no firm D call. The CDR3 runs to 15 residues. V shed 2 bases and J shed 0 bases, with 10 bases lying between them. The germline V gene encodes CDR1 SGHTA and CDR2 FQGNSA. CDR3 DNA sequence: TGTGCCAGCAGCTTATCTTCGGGAATGAACACTGAAGCTTTCTTT. Its protein is CASSLSSGMNTEAFF.

V gene TRBV7-9 combines with J gene TRBJ2-7; maybe TRBD2 (5 bases). V was pared by 1 base and J by 5 bases, with 18 bases between. This CDR3 has 16 residues. The germline gives CDR1 SEHNR, CDR2 FQNEAQ (reference sequence). The CDR3 loop is CASSLGPRRRTHEQYF. Written as DNA, the CDR3 is TGTGCCAGCAGCTTAGGACCGCGGAGGCGTACCCACGAGCAGTACTTC.

J is TRBJ2-1 and V is TRBV5-1; D is unclear. V lost 2 bases, J lost 1 base, and 19 bases lay in between. This CDR3 has 18 amino acids. Germline V gene lookup returns CDR1 SGHRS and CDR2 YFSETQ. CDR3 DNA sequence: TGCGCCAGCAGCTTTTCCCTGACCTCGCAGGTATCCTACAATGAGCAGTTCTTC. Its translation is CASSFSLTSQVSYNEQFF.

This clonotype was picked up a small number of times. The chain is built from TRBV12-3 or TRBV12-4 and TRBJ1-5, with D uncertain. The CDR3 length is 15 residues. The ends were cut back, 6 bases at V and 4 bases at J, with 16 bases in the middle. The CDR3: CASRTEGGLNQPQHF. CDR3 in DNA: TGTGCCAGCAGAACCGAGGGAGGTTTGAATCAGCCCCAGCATTTT.

This clonotype appeared a few times. The chain joins TRBV5-6 to TRBJ2-2, with D maybe TRBD2 (6 bases). Trimming pared 4 bases from V and 1 base from J, leaving 11 bases between. Per germline, CDR1 SGHDT and CDR2 YYEEEE. The CDR3 is made up of 15 amino acids. CDR3 coding DNA: TGTGCCAGCAGCGCCGGGACTCGGAACACCGGGGAGCTGTTTTTT. It specifies CASSAGTRNTGELFF.

This clonotype was observed a handful of times. The chain recombines TRBV5-1 with TRBJ1-4; D is undetermined. The CDR3 runs 14 residues. Trimming took off 2 bases at V and 7 bases at J, with 12 bases between the two ends. Germline assignment: CDR1 SGHRS and CDR2 YFSETQ. This CDR3 reads CASSFAGGSEKLFF. In DNA form, the CDR3 reads TGCGCCAGCAGCTTCGCGGGAGGGAGTGAAAAACTGTTTTTT. Drawing the rest from reference TRBV5-1 and TRBJ1-4, the complete variable domain is KAGVTQTPRYLIKTRGQQVTLSCSPISGHRSVSWYQQTPGQGLQFLFEYFSETQRNKGNFPGRFSGRQFSNSRSEMNVSTLELGDSALYLCASSFAGGSEKLFFGSGTQLSVL.

Only a few counts were recorded for this clonotype. This rearrangement joins TRBV20-1 to TRBJ2-1, with a possible D match to TRBD2 (6 bases). Looked up from germline, CDR1 is DFQATT and CDR2 is SNEGSKA (reference sequence). Trimming took 3 bases from V and 8 from J, leaving 17 bases between them. The CDR3 has 14 residues. Here the CDR3 DNA reads TGCAGTGCTAGTGACGGGCTAGCGATCGATGAGCAGTTCTTC. Amino acid sequence: CSASDGLAIDEQFF.

This sequence joins TRBV6-1 and TRBJ2-1, with 7 nucleotides matching TRBD2. Per the germline V gene, CDR1 is MNHNS and CDR2 is SASEGT. The CDR3 spans 15 residues. Trimming took 5 bases from V and 4 from J; bases not matched to a gene: 8. The CDR3 reads CASSPFPGGYNEQFF. CDR3 in DNA: TGTGCCAGCAGTCCGTTCCCGGGAGGTTACAATGAGCAGTTCTTC.

The chain links TRBV29-1 to TRBJ2-5; no reliable D call. The CDR3 has 12 amino acids. The ends were cut back, 5 bases at V and 2 bases at J, with 9 bases in the middle. CDR1 is SQVTM, CDR2 ANQGSEA, per germline. CDR3 amino acids: CSVFPRQETQYF. The CDR3 DNA reads as TGCAGCGTTTTCCCCAGGCAAGAGACCCAGTACTTC. Combining the CDR3 with reference TRBV29-1 and TRBJ2-5 gives the whole variable domain SAVISQKPSRDICQRGTSLTIQCQVDSQVTMMFWYRQQPGQSLTLIATANQGSEATYESGFVIDKFPISRPNLTFSTLTVSNMSPEDSSIYLCSVFPRQETQYFGPGTRLLVL.